The 11 T cell receptor beta chains in this list originate from one sample, sequenced in a study of monozygotic twins with inflammatory bowel disease. TCRdb reanalyzed the 5' RACE reads, giving one entry per CDR3 protein sequence and no DNA. Its clone listing holds approximately 160,000 distinct CDR3 sequences. Sequencing input: blood. The origin of the receptors is a human donor with ulcerative colitis or Crohn's disease, or a healthy co-twin of an affected twin (not recorded which).

The J gene is TRBJ2-3, the V gene TRBV4-3; there is no DNA to check the TCRdb D call of TRBD2. Per the germline V gene, CDR1 is LGHNA and CDR2 is YSLEER. This CDR3 has 18 residues. CDR3 loop: CASSQVFRQGHFPDTQYF.

The chain uses TRBV3-1 and TRBJ2-1; the D call from TCRdb, TRBD2, cannot be confirmed without DNA. Germline CDR1 is LGHDT and CDR2 is YNNKEL (reference sequence). CDR3 length: 14 amino acids. This chain's CDR3 is CASSQEGGGAVQFF.

V gene TRBV20-1 combines with J gene TRBJ2-3. The CDR3 extends over 15 amino acids. Germline assignment: CDR1 DFQATT and CDR2 SNEGSKA (reference sequence). CDR3 residues: CSASDGEDPTDTQYF.

The V gene is TRBV7-2, the J gene TRBJ2-7; TCRdb selects TRBD1, and the lack of DNA leaves this call unchecked. The germline gives CDR1 SGHTA, CDR2 FQGNSA. CDR3 length: 15 residues. The CDR3 protein is CASSLLTGPTYEQYF.

V and J are TRBV20-1 and TRBJ2-7; the D call from TCRdb, TRBD1, cannot be confirmed without DNA. CDR3 length: 13 amino acids. Germline CDR1 DFQATT, CDR2 SNEGSKA (reference sequence). CDR3 in amino acids: CSASQTGTGEQYF.

The CDR3 is CATAKAGTGAHEQYF. V usage is TRBV28 and J usage is TRBJ2-7; TCRdb's D gene call, TRBD1, goes unchecked for lack of DNA. The CDR3 totals 15 residues. Germline lookup yields CDR1 MDHEN and CDR2 SYDVKM.

V gene TRBV2 combines with J gene TRBJ1-1; TCRdb lists TRBD1, though no DNA is available to test this call. This CDR3 has 13 residues. Germline CDR1 is SNHLY and CDR2 is FYNNEI. CDR3 sequence: CATAGPMNTEAFF.

The chain has TRBV19 and TRBJ1-3; lacking DNA, the TRBD1 call made by TCRdb goes unchecked. Germline V gene lookup returns CDR1 LNHDA and CDR2 SQIVND (reference sequence). This CDR3 is built from 18 residues. The CDR3 here is CASKGAGTGSFSGNTIYF.

The chain couples TRBV6-5 to TRBJ2-7; there is no DNA to check the TCRdb D call of TRBD2. The CDR3 runs to 15 residues. Germline CDR1 MNHEY, CDR2 SVGAGI. The CDR3 loop is CASSYTSGRWYEQYF.

This chain connects TRBV7-9 to TRBJ1-2. This CDR3 has 16 residues. CDR1 SEHNR and CDR2 FQNEAQ come from the germline V gene (reference sequence). This chain's CDR3 is CASSSGLPGGYYGYTF. Full variable domain (rest looked up from reference TRBV7-9 and TRBJ1-2): DTGVSQNPRHKITKRGQNVTFRCDPISEHNRLYWYRQTLGQGPEFLTYFQNEAQLEKSRLLSDRFSAERPKGSFSTLEIQRTEQGDSAMYLCASSSGLPGGYYGYTFGSGTRLTVV.

J is TRBJ1-1 and V is TRBV4-3. CDR1 and CDR2 (germline): LGHNA, YSLEER. The CDR3 runs to 15 residues. The CDR3 sequence: CASSQILGGNTEAFF.